This T cell receptor (beta chain) comes out of a study of blood T cells in healthy people across ages. For the second PCR, which ran for roughly 6 to 12 cycles, a sample-barcoded 5' primer and a J-beta primer mix were used. TCRdb called the 5' RACE reads again in MiXCR, with one record for every CDR3 protein. The repertoire includes approximately 810,000 distinct CDR3 sequences, around 30% of them detected once, and 17% sits in the top ten. Study results and caveats: Investigators viewed diversity estimates from one million T cells as underestimates, the study reported.

This clonotype was counted at least ten times. Antigen unknown. This clonotype was obtained from a woman older than 75 in good health. Sequenced sample: blood.

DNA of the CDR3: TGCGCCAGCTCGACTAGCGGGGGACCCTACGAGCAGTACTTC. This gives the protein CASSTSGGPYEQYF. The gene calls are TRBV5-1 and TRBJ2-7, with 12 bases lining up with TRBD2. The V gene's germline CDR1 is SGHRS and CDR2 YFSETQ. V was clipped by 7 bases and J by 2 bases; unmatched bases: 4. This CDR3 contains 14 residues.